The 24 T cell receptor beta chains below were found in one sample sequenced in a study of blood T cell repertoires in COVID-19. Generated by immunoSEQ multiplex PCR, the TCRdb table keeps only in-frame clones and is missing some. The repertoire holds approximately 200,000 clones, with 79% as singletons. Material for sequencing was peripheral blood. All receptors derive from a woman aged 35 to 49 with COVID-19, enrolled during active disease.

The chain has TRBV5-4 and TRBJ2-2; D remains unclear. This CDR3 contains 13 residues. CDR1 is SGHNT and CDR2 is YYREEE in the germline V gene (reference sequence). The V and J ends lost 2 bases and 4 bases respectively, with 6 bases between them. CDR3 sequence reads: CASSLSITGELFF. The CDR3 DNA is TGTGCCAGCAGCTTAAGCATCACCGGGGAGCTGTTTTTT.

The chain couples TRBV30 to TRBJ1-2, with D possibly being TRBD1 (5 bases). With 0 bases removed from V and 5 bases from J, the gap between germline ends came to 10 bases. The germline V gene has CDR1 GTSNPN and CDR2 SVGIG (reference sequence). This CDR3 comprises 13 residues. DNA of the CDR3: TGTGCCTGGAGTGTAATGGGGCAATATGGCTACACCTTC. It encodes CAWSVMGQYGYTF.

The rearrangement joins TRBV11-2 to TRBJ2-1; 8 bases map to TRBD1. The germline CDR1 and CDR2 sequences are SGHAT and FQNNGV. The CDR3 consists of 15 residues. The V gene end was trimmed by 3 bases and the J gene end by 6 bases; junction bases not matched to a gene: 7. The CDR3, as DNA: TGTGCCAGCAGCTTCACAGGGGGTTCAGGCAATGAGCAGTTCTTC. Protein product: CASSFTGGSGNEQFF. Using reference TRBV11-2 and TRBJ2-1 for the parts outside the CDR3, the full variable domain is EAGVAQSPRYKIIEKRQSVAFWCNPISGHATLYWYQQILGQGPKLLIQFQNNGVVDDSQLPKDRFSAERLKGVDSTLKIQPAKLEDSAVYLCASSFTGGSGNEQFFGPGTRLTVL.

The CDR3 region is CASSPGTGVYNEQFF. The DNA for the CDR3 is TGTGCCAGCTCACCCGGGACAGGAGTATACAATGAGCAGTTCTTC. This rearrangement joins TRBV18 to TRBJ2-1; the match to TRBD1 covers 8 bases. Germline V gene lookup returns CDR1 KGHSH and CDR2 LQKENI. Trimming cost V 3 bases and J 4 bases; bases outside gene matches: 5. The CDR3 has 15 amino acids.

This clone is a singleton in its sample. The rearrangement links TRBV19 to TRBJ2-2, with a possible D match to TRBD1 (6 bases). The CDR3 spans 15 residues. V lost 5 bases, J lost 6 bases, and 16 bases lay in between. Germline loops: CDR1 LNHDA, CDR2 SQIVND (reference sequence). CDR3 bases: TGTGCCAGTAGTCTCGGGACAAGGGGCGCCGGGGAGCTGTTTTTT. It specifies CASSLGTRGAGELFF.

The CDR3 loop is CASSLDQGDYGYTF. The CDR3 DNA reads TGTGCCAGCAGCTTGGACCAGGGGGACTATGGCTACACCTTC. V gene TRBV5-4 combines with J gene TRBJ1-2; 7 nucleotides line up with TRBD1. With V trimmed by 0 bases and J by 3 bases, 2 bases remained unmatched. This CDR3 is 14 amino acids long. CDR1 SGHNT and CDR2 YYREEE come from the germline V gene (reference sequence).

The rearrangement links TRBV19 to TRBJ2-6; D is perhaps TRBD2 (6 bases). The CDR3 spans 14 residues. V lost 6 bases, J lost 3 bases, and 9 bases lay in between. CDR1 LNHDA and CDR2 SQIVND come from the germline V gene (reference sequence). CDR3 residues: CASRGTDGANVLTF. Written as DNA, the CDR3 is TGTGCCAGTAGGGGGACTGATGGGGCCAACGTCCTGACTTTC.

This chain connects TRBV19 to TRBJ1-5; the D gene is possibly TRBD1 (6 bases). Germline lookup yields CDR1 LNHDA and CDR2 SQIVND (reference sequence). Between the trimmed V and J ends, which lost 4 bases and 4 bases, there was a span of 17 bases. This CDR3 has 16 amino acids. The CDR3 reads CASSRGVQGGNQPQHF. CDR3 sequence (DNA): TGTGCCAGTAGTAGAGGGGTACAGGGTGGGAATCAGCCCCAGCATTTT.

The V gene is TRBV2, the J gene TRBJ2-3; 8 bases line up with TRBD2. V was pared by 4 bases and J by 5 bases, with 2 bases of the junction left unmatched. Germline CDR1 reads SNHLY; CDR2 reads FYNNEI. The CDR3 has 13 residues. The CDR3 nucleotides read TGTGCCAGCAGTGGGGCGGGGGGAGATACGCAGTATTTT. Amino acids: CASSGAGGDTQYF.

CDR3 residues: CASSFDPAQRYGYTF. In DNA, the CDR3 is TGTGCCAGTAGTTTTGACCCCGCTCAGCGCTATGGCTACACCTTC. The gene calls are TRBV19 and TRBJ1-2; D not certain. Germline lookup yields CDR1 LNHDA and CDR2 SQIVND (reference sequence). Deletions cut 5 bases from V and 4 bases from J, with 17 bases between. This CDR3 is 15 amino acids long.

The chain recombines TRBV4-1 with TRBJ2-1; D gene ambiguous. Germline-derived CDR1 and CDR2 are MGHRA and YSYEKL. This CDR3 region has 16 residues. Trimming removed 4 bases from V and 0 bases from J, with 13 bases in between. The CDR3 DNA reads as TGCGCCAGCAGCCTCCGCTCACGGAGCTCCTACAATGAGCAGTTCTTC. Translated: CASSLRSRSSYNEQFF.

The chain combines TRBV7-9 with TRBJ2-7; 9 nucleotides agree with TRBD1. With V trimmed by 5 bases and J by 1 base, 3 bases remained unmatched. The CDR3 loop spans 14 amino acids. Germline V CDR1 and CDR2: SEHNR, FQNEAQ (reference sequence). The CDR3 nucleotides read TGTGCCAGCAGCATCGGGACAGGGTCCTACGAGCAGTACTTC. Protein sequence: CASSIGTGSYEQYF. Full variable domain (missing parts from reference TRBV7-9 and TRBJ2-7): DTGVSQNPRHKITKRGQNVTFRCDPISEHNRLYWYRQTLGQGPEFLTYFQNEAQLEKSRLLSDRFSAERPKGSFSTLEIQRTEQGDSAMYLCASSIGTGSYEQYFGPGTRLTVT.

This chain uses TRBV29-1 with TRBJ1-2; 7 nucleotides align to TRBD1. The V and J ends lost 4 bases and 1 base, in that order; junction bases with no gene match: 6. CDR1 SQVTM and CDR2 ANQGSEA come from the germline V gene. The CDR3 loop spans 14 amino acids. The CDR3, as DNA: TGCAGCGTTGGGACAGGACCCCTTAACTATGGCTACACCTTC. It specifies CSVGTGPLNYGYTF. Full variable domain (rest looked up from reference TRBV29-1 and TRBJ1-2): SAVISQKPSRDICQRGTSLTIQCQVDSQVTMMFWYRQQPGQSLTLIATANQGSEATYESGFVIDKFPISRPNLTFSTLTVSNMSPEDSSIYLCSVGTGPLNYGYTFGSGTRLTVV.

The genes are TRBV19 and TRBJ2-3, with 8 bases aligning to TRBD2. Trimming took 1 base from V and 4 from J; bases not matched to a gene: 4. This CDR3 is 15 amino acids long. CDR1 is LNHDA and CDR2 is SQIVND in the germline V gene (reference sequence). The CDR3 here is CASSIAAGVSDTQYF. The CDR3 region has the DNA TGTGCCAGTAGTATAGCAGCGGGAGTGTCAGATACGCAGTATTTT.

This chain connects TRBV18 to TRBJ2-7, with 11 bases aligning to TRBD2. The germline V gene has CDR1 KGHSH and CDR2 LQKENI. Germline trimming cut 4 bases from V and 2 bases from J; bases unmatched to any gene: 4. This CDR3 has 15 residues. The CDR3 sequence is CASSQTSGATYEQYF. CDR3 coding DNA: TGTGCCAGCTCACAGACTAGCGGGGCAACCTACGAGCAGTACTTC.

This chain connects TRBV30 to TRBJ1-5; no clear D. V shed 2 bases and J shed 5 bases, with 10 bases lying between them. CDR3 length: 13 amino acids. Per germline, CDR1 GTSNPN and CDR2 SVGIG (reference sequence). The CDR3 sequence: CAWSQLADQPQHF. CDR3 in DNA: TGTGCCTGGAGTCAACTTGCCGATCAGCCCCAGCATTTT.

In its sample, this clone was seen many times. The chain links TRBV5-1 to TRBJ2-7; possible D gene TRBD1, 5 bases. With 2 bases removed from V and 1 base from J, the gap between germline ends came to 13 bases. Germline lookup yields CDR1 SGHRS and CDR2 YFSETQ. The CDR3 loop spans 15 amino acids. The CDR3 coding sequence is TGCGCCAGCAGCTTCTACCAGGGATCTTCCTACGAGCAGTACTTC. Its protein is CASSFYQGSSYEQYF.

The V call is TRBV7-2, the J call TRBJ1-6, with 7 bases lining up with TRBD1. The CDR3 is 16 residues long. CDR1 is SGHTA, CDR2 FQGNSA, per germline. Trimming took 0 bases from V and 10 from J; bases not matched to a gene: 9. CDR3 loop: CASSLATGKGWSPLHF. The CDR3 DNA reads as TGTGCCAGCAGCTTAGCGACAGGGAAGGGTTGGTCACCCCTCCACTTT.

The chain recombines TRBV2 with TRBJ2-1, with D tentatively TRBD2 (6 bases). From germline, CDR1 is SNHLY and CDR2 FYNNEI. The CDR3 contains 20 residues. Trimming cost V 8 bases and J 2 bases, with 31 bases left between them. Written as DNA, the CDR3 is TGTGCCAGCTGGTGGGTGGGGGGATCGTCCCCCATCCGGGCCTACAATGAGCAGTTCTTC. As protein: CASWWVGGSSPIRAYNEQFF.

V and J are TRBV30 and TRBJ2-1; TRBD1 agrees at 7 bases. This CDR3 contains 14 residues. CDR1 and CDR2 from the germline V gene are GTSNPN and SVGIG (reference sequence). V lost 6 bases, J lost 9 bases, and 14 bases stayed unmatched. The chain's CDR3 is CACQWGKGAGEQFF. CDR3 in DNA: TGTGCCTGCCAATGGGGGAAGGGGGCCGGTGAGCAGTTCTTC.

The chain is built from TRBV19 and TRBJ2-1; 10 nucleotides align to TRBD2. J was trimmed by 9 bases and V by 3 bases; bases with no gene match: 14. The CDR3 has 17 amino acids. The germline gives CDR1 LNHDA, CDR2 SQIVND (reference sequence). The CDR3 coding sequence is TGTGCCAGTAGTATGGGGTCTAGCGGGGGTGTGTTGGGTGAGCAGTTCTTC. Protein sequence: CASSMGSSGGVLGEQFF.

The chain links TRBV18 to TRBJ1-5, with D perhaps matching TRBD1 (6 bases). The germline V and J ends were trimmed by 5 bases and 4 bases, with 15 bases remaining between them. Germline-derived CDR1 and CDR2 are KGHSH and LQKENI. The CDR3 totals 15 residues. CDR3 in amino acids: CASSGQQGSNQPQHF. CDR3 sequence (DNA): TGTGCCAGCTCAGGGCAACAGGGTTCTAATCAGCCCCAGCATTTT.

The CDR3 protein is CASSYLPSGVPGGVNEQYF. The CDR3 nucleotides read TGTGCCAGCAGTTATCTCCCTAGCGGGGTTCCGGGCGGTGTGAACGAGCAGTACTTC. The genes are TRBV6-2 or TRBV6-3 and TRBJ2-7, with TRBD2 matching over 9 bases. V shed 3 bases and J 5 bases; nucleotides not matched to a gene: 20. The CDR3 is made up of 19 amino acids. Looked up from germline, CDR1 is MNHEY and CDR2 is SVGEGT.

The chain recombines TRBV12-3 or TRBV12-4 with TRBJ2-1; 14 positions match TRBD2. V lost 8 bases to trimming and J lost 7 bases; unmatched junction nucleotides: 1. This CDR3 comprises 13 residues. This CDR3 is CASRLAGGNEQFF. CDR3 nucleotides: TGTGCCAGCCGACTAGCGGGAGGGAATGAGCAGTTCTTC.